Listed below are T cell receptor beta chains from one sample, sequenced in a study of identical twins. TCRdb independently ran MiXCR on the 5' RACE reads; one entry per CDR3 protein. The table has 200,000 to 250,000 distinct CDR3 sequences, around 8.1% seen once. These data also featured in a second study, about yellow fever vaccine responses in identical twins.

Material for sequencing was memory (CD45RO+) T cells sorted from blood. Receptor source: a woman aged 18-29 years in good health. The CDR3 runs from the conserved cysteine through the conserved F or W. D genes are given only for firm matches. Clone size is shown for a subset of rows, as once, few, many or a class of expanded clone.

clone size: -; V gene: TRBV5-1; D gene: TRBD1; J gene: TRBJ1-6; CDR3 protein: CASSLEAQGGNSPLHF; CDR3 DNA: TGCGCCAGCAGCTTGGAGGCTCAGGGGGGTAATTCACCCCTCCACTTT
clone size: -; V gene: TRBV7-6; D gene: -; J gene: TRBJ2-3; CDR3 protein: CASSLLDRDTQYF; CDR3 DNA: TGTGCCAGCAGCTTACTCGACCGTGATACGCAGTATTTT
clone size: -; V gene: TRBV29-1; D gene: TRBD1; J gene: TRBJ2-3; CDR3 protein: CSVTGGASSTDTQYF; CDR3 DNA: TGCAGCGTGACAGGGGGCGCATCTAGCACAGATACGCAGTATTTT
clone size: -; V gene: TRBV11-2; D gene: TRBD2; J gene: TRBJ2-5; CDR3 protein: CASSPGGSETQYF; CDR3 DNA: TGTGCCAGCAGCCCGGGGGGATCGGAGACCCAGTACTTC
clone size: few; V gene: TRBV20-1; D gene: TRBD2; J gene: TRBJ2-2; CDR3 protein: CSARDLSSGGRTGELFF; CDR3 DNA: TGCAGTGCTAGAGATTTGTCTAGCGGGGGTCGCACCGGGGAGCTGTTTTTT
clone size: few; V gene: TRBV19; D gene: TRBD1; J gene: TRBJ2-2; CDR3 protein: CASSIRDSTGELFF; CDR3 DNA: TGTGCCAGTAGTATCCGGGACAGCACCGGGGAGCTGTTTTTT
clone size: -; V gene: TRBV28; D gene: TRBD1; J gene: TRBJ2-7; CDR3 protein: CASSPPTGVGGPYF; CDR3 DNA: TGTGCCAGCAGTCCCCCGACAGGGGTTGGGGGCCCCTACTTC
clone size: many; V gene: TRBV4-2; D gene: TRBD1; J gene: TRBJ1-4; CDR3 protein: CASSPPRQGEKLFF; CDR3 DNA: TGTGCCAGCAGCCCGCCTCGACAGGGCGAAAAACTGTTTTTT
clone size: few; V gene: TRBV20-1; D gene: TRBD1; J gene: TRBJ1-1; CDR3 protein: CSARTGENTEAFF; CDR3 DNA: TGCAGTGCTAGGACAGGGGAGAACACTGAAGCTTTCTTT
clone size: few; V gene: TRBV4-3; D gene: TRBD2; J gene: TRBJ2-1; CDR3 protein: CASSPGLAGEYNEQFF; CDR3 DNA: TGCGCCAGCAGCCCCGGACTAGCGGGAGAGTACAATGAGCAGTTCTTC
clone size: few; V gene: TRBV4-3; D gene: -; J gene: TRBJ2-1; CDR3 protein: CASSSQPGNEQFF; CDR3 DNA: TGCGCCAGCAGCTCCCAGCCGGGCAATGAGCAGTTCTTC
clone size: many; V gene: TRBV3-1; D gene: -; J gene: TRBJ2-7; CDR3 protein: CASSQSGSSYEQYF; CDR3 DNA: TGTGCCAGCAGCCAGTCTGGGAGTTCCTACGAGCAGTACTTC
clone size: -; V gene: TRBV7-6; D gene: -; J gene: TRBJ1-3; CDR3 protein: CASSADHPPIYF; CDR3 DNA: TGTGCCAGCAGCGCAGACCACCCTCCCATATATTTT
clone size: few; V gene: TRBV4-1; D gene: -; J gene: TRBJ2-6; CDR3 protein: CASSQALGSGANVLTF; CDR3 DNA: TGCGCCAGCAGCCAAGCGCTTGGATCGGGGGCCAACGTCCTGACTTTC
clone size: many; V gene: TRBV27; D gene: TRBD1; J gene: TRBJ1-4; CDR3 protein: CASSGGTGHEKLFF; CDR3 DNA: TGTGCCAGCAGTGGAGGGACAGGTCATGAAAAACTGTTTTTT
clone size: few; V gene: TRBV27; D gene: TRBD2; J gene: TRBJ2-1; CDR3 protein: CASSPIRLAGVFDEQFF; CDR3 DNA: TGTGCCAGCAGTCCCATTCGACTAGCGGGAGTGTTCGATGAGCAGTTCTTC
clone size: few; V gene: TRBV7-2; D gene: TRBD1; J gene: TRBJ2-3; CDR3 protein: CASSPRGRETQYF; CDR3 DNA: TGTGCCAGCAGCCCCAGGGGGCGAGAAACGCAGTATTTT
clone size: many; V gene: TRBV30; D gene: -; J gene: TRBJ2-1; CDR3 protein: CAWSGQVRNEQFF; CDR3 DNA: TGTGCCTGGAGTGGGCAGGTTCGCAATGAGCAGTTCTTC
clone size: -; V gene: TRBV7-8; D gene: TRBD2; J gene: TRBJ2-7; CDR3 protein: CASSPTGLAGGYEQYF; CDR3 DNA: TGTGCCAGCAGCCCCACCGGACTAGCGGGAGGCTACGAGCAGTACTTC
clone size: -; V gene: TRBV19; D gene: TRBD2; J gene: TRBJ2-3; CDR3 protein: CASALAGGLLDTQYF; CDR3 DNA: TGTGCCAGTGCCTTAGCGGGGGGACTATTAGATACGCAGTATTTT
clone size: -; V gene: TRBV20-1; D gene: TRBD2; J gene: TRBJ2-5; CDR3 protein: CSARDPTSGRSVRETQYF; CDR3 DNA: TGCAGTGCTAGAGATCCTACTAGCGGGAGGAGTGTGAGGGAGACCCAGTACTTC
clone size: few; V gene: TRBV27; D gene: TRBD1; J gene: TRBJ2-1; CDR3 protein: CASSRQGWNEQFF; CDR3 DNA: TGTGCCAGCAGTCGACAGGGGTGGAATGAGCAGTTCTTC
clone size: many; V gene: TRBV3-1; D gene: -; J gene: TRBJ2-7; CDR3 protein: CASSPRGGYEQYF; CDR3 DNA: TGTGCCAGCAGCCCCCGGGGCGGGTACGAGCAGTACTTC
clone size: few; V gene: TRBV20-1; D gene: TRBD1; J gene: TRBJ1-4; CDR3 protein: CSAKQGQGEKLFF; CDR3 DNA: TGCAGTGCTAAACAAGGACAGGGTGAAAAACTGTTTTTT
clone size: few; V gene: TRBV4-1; D gene: -; J gene: TRBJ2-5; CDR3 protein: CASSQDLVSDTSQETQYF; CDR3 DNA: TGCGCCAGCAGCCAAGATCTTGTAAGCGATACTTCCCAAGAGACCCAGTACTTC
clone size: -; V gene: TRBV7-2; D gene: -; J gene: TRBJ2-7; CDR3 protein: CASSQGRTSREQYF; CDR3 DNA: TGTGCCAGCAGCCAAGGGCGGACATCCCGCGAGCAGTACTTC
clone size: few; V gene: TRBV20-1; D gene: TRBD1; J gene: TRBJ2-7; CDR3 protein: CCAYQIPGTGDSYEQYF; CDR3 DNA: TGCTGTGCTTACCAAATTCCCGGGACAGGAGACTCCTACGAGCAGTACTTC
clone size: few; V gene: TRBV7-2; D gene: TRBD1; J gene: TRBJ2-3; CDR3 protein: CASSPSRQGADTQYF; CDR3 DNA: TGTGCCAGCAGCCCAAGCCGACAGGGCGCAGATACGCAGTATTTT
clone size: -; V gene: TRBV3-1; D gene: -; J gene: TRBJ2-5; CDR3 protein: CASSQVEGQYF; CDR3 DNA: TGTGCCAGCAGCCAAGTTGAGGGCCAGTACTTC
clone size: few; V gene: TRBV2; D gene: TRBD2; J gene: TRBJ2-1; CDR3 protein: CASSPGTKYNEQFF; CDR3 DNA: TGTGCCAGCAGTCCCGGGACTAAATACAATGAGCAGTTCTTC
clone size: many; V gene: TRBV5-1; D gene: -; J gene: TRBJ2-1; CDR3 protein: CASSPWDPVFANEQFF; CDR3 DNA: TGCGCCAGCAGCCCTTGGGACCCTGTCTTCGCCAATGAGCAGTTCTTC
clone size: many; V gene: TRBV27; D gene: TRBD1; J gene: TRBJ2-7; CDR3 protein: CASSLRQGGPYEQYF; CDR3 DNA: TGTGCCAGCAGTCTACGACAGGGGGGGCCCTACGAGCAGTACTTC
clone size: -; V gene: TRBV12-3/TRBV12-4; D gene: TRBD2; J gene: TRBJ2-1; CDR3 protein: CTRSLARLAGGRDNEQFF; CDR3 DNA: TGTACCCGCAGTTTAGCCCGACTAGCGGGGGGAAGAGACAATGAGCAGTTCTTC
clone size: -; V gene: TRBV20-1; D gene: TRBD1; J gene: TRBJ2-4; CDR3 protein: CSAREGTGRGNIQYF; CDR3 DNA: TGCAGTGCTAGAGAGGGGACAGGCAGAGGGAACATTCAGTACTTC
clone size: few; V gene: TRBV20-1; D gene: TRBD2; J gene: TRBJ2-1; CDR3 protein: CSAKGRREDEFF; CDR3 DNA: TGCAGTGCTAAGGGTCGGCGGGAGGATGAGTTCTTC
clone size: few; V gene: TRBV20-1; D gene: TRBD1; J gene: TRBJ1-6; CDR3 protein: CSAIRGPDSPLHF; CDR3 DNA: TGCAGTGCCATCAGGGGGCCCGATTCACCCCTCCACTTT
clone size: many; V gene: TRBV19; D gene: -; J gene: TRBJ2-1; CDR3 protein: CASTKFLPNSPKSYNEQFF; CDR3 DNA: TGTGCCAGTACAAAGTTCCTCCCTAACTCTCCTAAAAGCTACAATGAGCAGTTCTTC
clone size: -; V gene: TRBV5-4; D gene: -; J gene: TRBJ2-7; CDR3 protein: CASSIQSYEQYF; CDR3 DNA: TGTGCCAGCAGCATACAGTCCTACGAGCAGTACTTC
clone size: few; V gene: TRBV12-3/TRBV12-4; D gene: -; J gene: TRBJ1-6; CDR3 protein: CASRSGQTPLHF; CDR3 DNA: TGTGCCAGCAGGTCGGGACAAACACCCCTCCACTTT